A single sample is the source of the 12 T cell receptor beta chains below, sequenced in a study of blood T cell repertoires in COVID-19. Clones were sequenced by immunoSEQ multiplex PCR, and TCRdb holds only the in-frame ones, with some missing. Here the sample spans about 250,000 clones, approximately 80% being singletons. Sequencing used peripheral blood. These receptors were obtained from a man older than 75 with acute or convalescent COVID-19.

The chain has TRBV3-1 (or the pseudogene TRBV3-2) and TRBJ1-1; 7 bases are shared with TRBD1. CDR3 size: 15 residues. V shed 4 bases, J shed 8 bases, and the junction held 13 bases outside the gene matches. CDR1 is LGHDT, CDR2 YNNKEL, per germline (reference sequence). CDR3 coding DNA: TGTGCCAGCAGCCTAGGAATTACAGGGGCTGGGGAAGCTTTCTTT. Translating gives CASSLGITGAGEAFF.

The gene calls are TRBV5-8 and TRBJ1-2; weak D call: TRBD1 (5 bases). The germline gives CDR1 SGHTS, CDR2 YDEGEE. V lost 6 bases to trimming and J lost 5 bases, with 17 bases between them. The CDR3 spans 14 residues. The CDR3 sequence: CASNQRGGGYGYTF. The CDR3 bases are TGTGCCAGCAACCAGCGCGGGGGTGGTTATGGCTACACCTTC.

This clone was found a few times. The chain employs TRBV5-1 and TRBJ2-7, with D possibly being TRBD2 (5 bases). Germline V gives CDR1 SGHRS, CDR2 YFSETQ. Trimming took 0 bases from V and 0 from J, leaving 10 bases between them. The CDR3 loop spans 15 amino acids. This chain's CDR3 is CASSLGGRGSYEQYF. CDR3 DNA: TGCGCCAGCAGCTTGGGCGGTCGGGGCTCCTACGAGCAGTACTTC.

Written as DNA, the CDR3 is TGTGCCACCAGCACCAGACAGCTCCTCTATGGCTACACCTTC. This translates into CATSTRQLLYGYTF. The V call is TRBV15, the J call TRBJ1-2; possibly TRBD1 for D (5 bases). V lost 4 bases to trimming and J lost 4 bases, with 13 bases between them. The CDR3 has 14 residues. Germline CDR1 is LNHNV and CDR2 is YYDKDF (reference sequence).

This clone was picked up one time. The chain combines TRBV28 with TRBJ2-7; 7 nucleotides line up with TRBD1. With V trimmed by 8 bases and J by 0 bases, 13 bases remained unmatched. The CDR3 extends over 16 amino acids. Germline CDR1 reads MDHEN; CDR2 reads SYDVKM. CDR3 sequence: CASYSPRDRSSYEQYF. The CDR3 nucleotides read TGTGCCAGCTATAGCCCCCGGGACAGAAGCTCCTACGAGCAGTACTTC.

CDR3: CASSRDRSVYF. In DNA form, the CDR3 reads TGTGCCAGCAGTAGGGACAGGAGCGTGTACTTC. V gene TRBV6-5 combines with J gene TRBJ2-7; 8 positions match TRBD1. The V gene end was trimmed by 5 bases and the J gene end by 12 bases; junction bases not matched to a gene: 6. The germline CDR1 and CDR2 sequences are MNHEY and SVGAGI. The CDR3 is 11 residues long.

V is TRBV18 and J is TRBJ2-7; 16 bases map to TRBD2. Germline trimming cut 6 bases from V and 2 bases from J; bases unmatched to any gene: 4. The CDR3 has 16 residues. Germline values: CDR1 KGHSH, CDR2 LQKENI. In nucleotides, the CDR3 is TGTGCCAGCTCTCGTGGGACTAGCGGGGGGGCCTACGAGCAGTACTTC. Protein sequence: CASSRGTSGGAYEQYF. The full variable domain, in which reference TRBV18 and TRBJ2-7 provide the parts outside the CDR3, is NAGVMQNPRHLVRRRGQEARLRCSPMKGHSHVYWYRQLPEEGLKFMVYLQKENIIDESGMPKERFSAEFPKEGPSILRIQQVVRGDSAAYFCASSRGTSGGAYEQYFGPGTRLTVT.

Written as DNA, the CDR3 is TGTGCCAGCTCACGCGGAACCGCTGGGGCCAACGTCCTGACTTTC. This encodes CASSRGTAGANVLTF. The V call is TRBV18, the J call TRBJ2-6, with D unresolved. Trimming removed 4 bases from V and 2 bases from J, with 9 bases in between. Germline CDR1 is KGHSH and CDR2 is LQKENI. The CDR3 sequence is 15 residues long.

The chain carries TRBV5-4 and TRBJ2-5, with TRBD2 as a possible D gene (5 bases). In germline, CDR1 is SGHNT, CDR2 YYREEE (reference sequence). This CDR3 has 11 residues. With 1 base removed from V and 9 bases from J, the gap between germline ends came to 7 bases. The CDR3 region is CASSLSEAQYF. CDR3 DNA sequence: TGTGCCAGCAGCTTGTCGGAGGCCCAGTACTTC.

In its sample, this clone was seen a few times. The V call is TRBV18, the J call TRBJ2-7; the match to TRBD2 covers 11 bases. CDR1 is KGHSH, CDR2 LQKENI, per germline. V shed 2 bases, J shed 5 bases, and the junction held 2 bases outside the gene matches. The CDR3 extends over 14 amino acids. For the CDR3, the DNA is TGTGCCAGCTCACCAACTAGCGGGAGCCACGAGCAGTACTTC. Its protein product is CASSPTSGSHEQYF.

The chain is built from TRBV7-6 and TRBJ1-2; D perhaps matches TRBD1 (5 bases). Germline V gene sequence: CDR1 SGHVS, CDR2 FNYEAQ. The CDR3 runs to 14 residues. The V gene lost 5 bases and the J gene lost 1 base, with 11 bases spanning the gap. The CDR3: CASSPRQINYGYTF. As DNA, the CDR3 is TGTGCCAGCAGCCCTCGACAGATTAACTATGGCTACACCTTC.

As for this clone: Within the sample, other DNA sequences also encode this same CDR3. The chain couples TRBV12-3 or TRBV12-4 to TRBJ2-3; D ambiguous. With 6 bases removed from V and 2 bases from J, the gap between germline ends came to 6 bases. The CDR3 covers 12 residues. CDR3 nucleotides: TGTGCCAGCAGACTATACACAGATACGCAGTATTTT. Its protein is CASRLYTDTQYF.